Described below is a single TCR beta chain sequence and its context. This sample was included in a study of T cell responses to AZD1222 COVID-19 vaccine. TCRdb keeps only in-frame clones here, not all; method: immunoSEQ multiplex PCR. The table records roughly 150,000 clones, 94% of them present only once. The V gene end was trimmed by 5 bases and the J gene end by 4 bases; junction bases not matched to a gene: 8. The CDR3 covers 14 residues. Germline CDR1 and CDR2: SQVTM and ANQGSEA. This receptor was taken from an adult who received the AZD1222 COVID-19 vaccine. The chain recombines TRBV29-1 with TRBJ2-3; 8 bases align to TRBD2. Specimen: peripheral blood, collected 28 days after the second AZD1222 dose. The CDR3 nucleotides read TGCAGCGTTCCAAGCGGGAGTCTATCAGATACGCAGTATTTT. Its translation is CSVPSGSLSDTQYF.